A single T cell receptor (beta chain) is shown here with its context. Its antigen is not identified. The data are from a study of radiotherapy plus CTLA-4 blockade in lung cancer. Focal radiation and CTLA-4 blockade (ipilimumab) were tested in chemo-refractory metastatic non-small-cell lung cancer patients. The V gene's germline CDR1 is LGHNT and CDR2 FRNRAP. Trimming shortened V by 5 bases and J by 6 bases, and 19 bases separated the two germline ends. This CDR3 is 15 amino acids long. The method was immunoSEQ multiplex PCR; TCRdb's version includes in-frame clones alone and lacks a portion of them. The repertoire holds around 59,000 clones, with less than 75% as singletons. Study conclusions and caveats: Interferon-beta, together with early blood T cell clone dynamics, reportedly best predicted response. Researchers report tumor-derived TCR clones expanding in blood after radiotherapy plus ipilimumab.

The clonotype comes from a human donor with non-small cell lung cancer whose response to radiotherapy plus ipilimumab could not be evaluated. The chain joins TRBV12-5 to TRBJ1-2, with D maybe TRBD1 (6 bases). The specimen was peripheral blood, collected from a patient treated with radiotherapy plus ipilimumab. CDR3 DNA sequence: TGTGCTAGTGGTCCCTTCCGCGGGGGCTTCGATGGCTACACCTTC. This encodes CASGPFRGGFDGYTF. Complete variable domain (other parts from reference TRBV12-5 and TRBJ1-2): DARVTQTPRHKVTEMGQEVTMRCQPILGHNTVFWYRQTMMQGLELLAYFRNRAPLDDSGMPKDRFSAEMPDATLATLKIQPSEPRDSAVYFCASGPFRGGFDGYTFGSGTRLTVV.